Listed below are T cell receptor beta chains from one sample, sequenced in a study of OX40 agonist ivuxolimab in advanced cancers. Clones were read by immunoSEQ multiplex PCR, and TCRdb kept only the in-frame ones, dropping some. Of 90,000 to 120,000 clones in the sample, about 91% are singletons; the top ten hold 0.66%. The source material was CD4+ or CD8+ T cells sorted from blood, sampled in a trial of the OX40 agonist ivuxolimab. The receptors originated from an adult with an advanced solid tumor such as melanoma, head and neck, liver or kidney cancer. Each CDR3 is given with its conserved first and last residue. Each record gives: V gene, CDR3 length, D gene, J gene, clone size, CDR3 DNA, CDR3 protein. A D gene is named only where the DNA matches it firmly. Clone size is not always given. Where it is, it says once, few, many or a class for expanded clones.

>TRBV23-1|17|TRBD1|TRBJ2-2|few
TGCGCCAGCAGTCAATCGGGACAGGGGGTGGTTACCGGGGAGCTGTTTTTT
CASSQSGQGVVTGELFF
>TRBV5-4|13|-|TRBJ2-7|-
TGTGCCAGCAGCTCGCCAGGGGCCTACGAGCAGTACTTC
CASSSPGAYEQYF
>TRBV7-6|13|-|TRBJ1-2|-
TGTGCCAGCAGCTTAGCGGCAGGGAACGGCTACACCTTC
CASSLAAGNGYTF
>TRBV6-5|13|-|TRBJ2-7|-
TGTGCCAGCAGTTACTCGGCAGGACTCGAGCAGTACTTC
CASSYSAGLEQYF
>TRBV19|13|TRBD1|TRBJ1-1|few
TGTGCCAGTAGTACCGACAGGGAGGCTGAAGCTTTCTTT
CASSTDREAEAFF
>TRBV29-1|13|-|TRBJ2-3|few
TGCAGCGTTGAGGTGGTTAGCACAGATACGCAGTATTTT
CSVEVVSTDTQYF
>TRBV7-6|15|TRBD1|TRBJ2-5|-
TGTGCCAGCAGCCCCAGCGGACAGGGGTCCGAGACCCAGTACTTC
CASSPSGQGSETQYF
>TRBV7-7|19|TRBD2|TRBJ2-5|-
TGTGCTAGCAGCTTAGCCGCCTGGGGGACTAGCGGGGCTTCGGAGACCCAGTACTTC
CASSLAAWGTSGASETQYF
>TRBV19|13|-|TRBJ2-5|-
TGTGCCAGTAGTATGAACCGGGAAGAGACCCAGTACTTC
CASSMNREETQYF
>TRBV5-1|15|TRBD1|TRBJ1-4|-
TGCGCCAGCAGCTCCGGGACAGGGAGTGATGAAAAACTGTTTTTT
CASSSGTGSDEKLFF
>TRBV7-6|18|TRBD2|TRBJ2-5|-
TGTGCCAGCAGCTCGGGACTAGCGGGGGGCCCGTACCAAGAGACCCAGTACTTC
CASSSGLAGGPYQETQYF
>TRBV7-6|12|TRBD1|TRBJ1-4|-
TGTGCCAGCAGCAAGGACAGGGAAAAACTGTTTTTT
CASSKDREKLFF
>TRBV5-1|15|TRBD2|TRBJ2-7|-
TGCGCCAGCAGCTTGGAGTCTAGCGGGAGCCACGAGCAGTACTTC
CASSLESSGSHEQYF
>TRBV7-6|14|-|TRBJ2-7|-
TGTGCCAGCAGCGAGGGACCGGGACTCTACGAGCAGTACTTC
CASSEGPGLYEQYF
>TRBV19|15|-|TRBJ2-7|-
TGTGCCAGTAGTCGGTCTGGACAGTGGACTCACGAGCAGTACTTC
CASSRSGQWTHEQYF
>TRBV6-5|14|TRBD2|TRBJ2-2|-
TGTGCCAGCGCAGGACTAGCGACAAGGGGGGAGCTGTTTTTT
CASAGLATRGELFF
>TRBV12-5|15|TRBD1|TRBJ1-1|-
TGTGCTAGTGGTTTGGAGGGGACAGGAAACACTGAAGCTTTCTTT
CASGLEGTGNTEAFF
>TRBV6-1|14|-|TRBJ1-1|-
TGTGCCAGCAGACGCGGGACGGTTAACACTGAAGCTTTCTTT
CASRRGTVNTEAFF
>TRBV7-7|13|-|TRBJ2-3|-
TGTGCTAGCAGCTTAGACAGCACAGATACGCAGTATTTT
CASSLDSTDTQYF
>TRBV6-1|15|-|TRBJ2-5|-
TGTGCCAGCTTGGCTAACCTAAGGACGGGGGAGACCCAGTACTTC
CASLANLRTGETQYF
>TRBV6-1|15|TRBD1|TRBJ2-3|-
TGTGCCAGCAGTGAACAGGGGGCCTACACAGATACACAGTATTTT
CASSEQGAYTDTQYF
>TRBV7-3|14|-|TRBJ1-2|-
TGTGCCAGCAGCGACGGTCCGTCTAACTATGGCTACACCTTC
CASSDGPSNYGYTF
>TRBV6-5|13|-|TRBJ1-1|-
TGTGCCAGCAGTCTAGAGGGGGACACTGAAGCTTTCTTT
CASSLEGDTEAFF
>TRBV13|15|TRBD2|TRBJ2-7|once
TGTGCCAGCTTTAAGGCTAGCGGGGGGTCCTACGAGCAGTACTTC
CASFKASGGSYEQYF
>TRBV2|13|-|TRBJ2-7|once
TGTGCCAGATCGATACAGGGTACCCACGAGCAGTACTTC
CARSIQGTHEQYF
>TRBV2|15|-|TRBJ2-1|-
TGTGCCAGCAGGGAGGGTACTACCTCCTACAATGAGCAGTTCTTC
CASREGTTSYNEQFF
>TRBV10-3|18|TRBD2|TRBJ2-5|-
TGTGCCATCAGTGACCCCGGGACTAGCGGGACGTTTCAAGAGACCCAGTACTTC
CAISDPGTSGTFQETQYF